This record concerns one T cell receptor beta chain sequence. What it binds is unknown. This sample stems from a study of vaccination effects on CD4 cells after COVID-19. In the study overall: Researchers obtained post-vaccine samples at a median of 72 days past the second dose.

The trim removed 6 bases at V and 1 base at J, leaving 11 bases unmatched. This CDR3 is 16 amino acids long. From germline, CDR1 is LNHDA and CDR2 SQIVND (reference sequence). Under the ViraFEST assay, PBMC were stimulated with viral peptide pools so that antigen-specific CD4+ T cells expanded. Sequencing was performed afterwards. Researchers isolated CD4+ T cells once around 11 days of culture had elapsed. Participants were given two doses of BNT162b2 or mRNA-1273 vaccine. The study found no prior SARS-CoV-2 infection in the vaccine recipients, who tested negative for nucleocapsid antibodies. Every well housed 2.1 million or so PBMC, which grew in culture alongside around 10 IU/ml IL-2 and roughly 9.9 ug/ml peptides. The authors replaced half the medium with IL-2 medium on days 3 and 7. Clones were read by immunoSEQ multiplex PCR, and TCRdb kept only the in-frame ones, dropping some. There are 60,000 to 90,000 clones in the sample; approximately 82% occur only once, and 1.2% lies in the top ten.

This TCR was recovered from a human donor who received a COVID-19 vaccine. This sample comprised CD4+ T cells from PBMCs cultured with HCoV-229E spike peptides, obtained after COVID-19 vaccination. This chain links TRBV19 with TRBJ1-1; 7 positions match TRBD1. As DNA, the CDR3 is TGTGCCAGTAGCCCCCAATCAACAGGGGCGAACACTGAAGCTTTCTTT. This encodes CASSPQSTGANTEAFF.